Listed below are T cell receptor beta chains from one sample, sequenced in a study of blood T cell repertoires in COVID-19. Some clones are missing from TCRdb's copy, which holds only in-frame ones; the method was immunoSEQ multiplex PCR. The sample carries about 140,000 clones, around 86% recorded once. The specimen was peripheral blood. The receptors here all came from a human donor in a cohort sampled during active COVID-19. Both conserved end residues are part of each CDR3. The D gene is left open where the match is weak. Rows give clone size only sometimes, using once, few, many, or a class for an expanded clone.

clone_size: -; j_call: TRBJ2-7; v_call: TRBV12-3/TRBV12-4; d_call: -; cdr3_nt: TGTGCCAGCAGTCTGCACACCACCTACGAGCAGTACTTC; cdr3_aa: CASSLHTTYEQYF
clone_size: -; j_call: TRBJ2-7; v_call: TRBV7-9; d_call: -; cdr3_nt: TGTGCCAGCACAAAGGACTTAGTGCCCTACGAGCAGTACTTC; cdr3_aa: CASTKDLVPYEQYF
clone_size: -; j_call: TRBJ1-1; v_call: TRBV12-3/TRBV12-4; d_call: -; cdr3_nt: TGTGCCAGCAGAACTGGAGGGGACACTGAAGCTTTCTTT; cdr3_aa: CASRTGGDTEAFF
clone_size: -; j_call: TRBJ2-5; v_call: TRBV28; d_call: TRBD1; cdr3_nt: TGTGCCAGCAGTTCACCCGGGACAGCGTCCCAAGAGACCCAGTACTTC; cdr3_aa: CASSSPGTASQETQYF
clone_size: -; j_call: TRBJ1-5; v_call: TRBV27; d_call: TRBD1; cdr3_nt: TGTGCCAGCAGTCCATACTTCGGGACAGTTAATAGCAATCAGCCCCAGCATTTT; cdr3_aa: CASSPYFGTVNSNQPQHF
clone_size: -; j_call: TRBJ2-5; v_call: TRBV7-6; d_call: -; cdr3_nt: TGTGCCAGCAGCTTGGTGGGAGTGGGTAAAGAGACCCAGTACTTC; cdr3_aa: CASSLVGVGKETQYF
clone_size: -; j_call: TRBJ1-5; v_call: TRBV11-2; d_call: -; cdr3_nt: TGTGCCAGCAGCTTAGATCTGGGGGCCGAAAAGCCCCAGCATTTT; cdr3_aa: CASSLDLGAEKPQHF
clone_size: -; j_call: TRBJ2-1; v_call: TRBV2; d_call: TRBD2; cdr3_nt: TGTGCCAGCAGCGGACTAGCGAGGTACAATGAGCAGTTCTTC; cdr3_aa: CASSGLARYNEQFF
clone_size: -; j_call: TRBJ2-5; v_call: TRBV7-8; d_call: TRBD1; cdr3_nt: TGTGCCAGCAGCCCCGGGACAGGGCTTCGAGAGACCCAGTACTTC; cdr3_aa: CASSPGTGLRETQYF
clone_size: once; j_call: TRBJ1-2; v_call: TRBV11-2; d_call: -; cdr3_nt: TGTGCCAGCAGCTTAAACAGGGCTGGCTACACCTTC; cdr3_aa: CASSLNRAGYTF
clone_size: -; j_call: TRBJ1-2; v_call: TRBV19; d_call: TRBD1; cdr3_nt: TGTGCCAGTAGTACCTCCTGGACAGGGGACTATGGCTACACCTTC; cdr3_aa: CASSTSWTGDYGYTF
clone_size: few; j_call: TRBJ2-2; v_call: TRBV11-3; d_call: TRBD1; cdr3_nt: TGTGCCAGCAGCTTAGGGACAGGGAAACCGAGCTACACCGGGGAGCTGTTTTTT; cdr3_aa: CASSLGTGKPSYTGELFF
clone_size: -; j_call: TRBJ1-2; v_call: TRBV4-1; d_call: -; cdr3_nt: TGCGCCAGCAGCCCGTACAGGGACCGTATGGATGGCTACACCTTC; cdr3_aa: CASSPYRDRMDGYTF
clone_size: -; j_call: TRBJ1-1; v_call: TRBV7-3; d_call: TRBD1; cdr3_nt: TGTGCCAGCAGCTTAGGGACAGGGTGGGGCACTGAAGCTTTCTTT; cdr3_aa: CASSLGTGWGTEAFF
clone_size: once; j_call: TRBJ2-7; v_call: TRBV19; d_call: TRBD2; cdr3_nt: TGTGCCAGTAGTACCTCACGAGGGGCGGGAGACGGCGAGCAGTACTTC; cdr3_aa: CASSTSRGAGDGEQYF
clone_size: -; j_call: TRBJ2-1; v_call: TRBV19; d_call: -; cdr3_nt: TGTGCCAGTAGTATAGTCATAACTAGAGAGTACAATGAGCAGTTCTTC; cdr3_aa: CASSIVITREYNEQFF
clone_size: -; j_call: TRBJ2-7; v_call: TRBV6-5; d_call: -; cdr3_nt: TGTGCCAGCAGAAAGAGACAGGACGGCTCCTACGAGCAGTACTTC; cdr3_aa: CASRKRQDGSYEQYF
clone_size: -; j_call: TRBJ2-2; v_call: TRBV27; d_call: TRBD2; cdr3_nt: TGTGCCAGCAGTTTCTGGGCGGGAGGACGCACCGGGGAGCTGTTTTTT; cdr3_aa: CASSFWAGGRTGELFF
clone_size: -; j_call: TRBJ1-3; v_call: TRBV28; d_call: -; cdr3_nt: TGTGCCAGCAGTCCCGGACAAGTAGTCTCTGGAAACACCATATATTTT; cdr3_aa: CASSPGQVVSGNTIYF
clone_size: -; j_call: TRBJ2-7; v_call: TRBV5-6; d_call: TRBD2; cdr3_nt: TGTGCCAGCAGCTTCCGGGAGGCGAAAGGCTTTGTGCAGTACTTC; cdr3_aa: CASSFREAKGFVQYF
clone_size: -; j_call: TRBJ2-3; v_call: TRBV7-9; d_call: -; cdr3_nt: TGTGCCAGCAGTCGGACTTTAAGCACAGATACGCAGTATTTT; cdr3_aa: CASSRTLSTDTQYF
clone_size: -; j_call: TRBJ2-5; v_call: TRBV7-7; d_call: -; cdr3_nt: TGTGCTAGCAGCTTAGGGCAGGGGAGTACATTAGAGACCCAGTACTTC; cdr3_aa: CASSLGQGSTLETQYF
clone_size: -; j_call: TRBJ2-7; v_call: TRBV10-3; d_call: -; cdr3_nt: TGTGCCATCAGTGAAAGGGTGGGGCAGGAGTACTTC; cdr3_aa: CAISERVGQEYF
clone_size: -; j_call: TRBJ1-1; v_call: TRBV7-9; d_call: -; cdr3_nt: TGTGCCAGCAGCTTAGCGGGCAGGGGCATTGCCCCGAACACTGAAGCTTTCTTT; cdr3_aa: CASSLAGRGIAPNTEAFF
clone_size: -; j_call: TRBJ1-1; v_call: TRBV5-5; d_call: -; cdr3_nt: TGTGCCAGCAGCGTACAGATGATGAACACTGAAGCTTTCTTT; cdr3_aa: CASSVQMMNTEAFF
clone_size: once; j_call: TRBJ2-5; v_call: TRBV28; d_call: TRBD1; cdr3_nt: TGTGCCAGCAGTCCGCTGGGACAGGGGGACCAAGAGACCCAGTACTTC; cdr3_aa: CASSPLGQGDQETQYF
clone_size: once; j_call: TRBJ2-7; v_call: TRBV5-1; d_call: -; cdr3_nt: TGCGCCAGCAGCTTGCAGTCCTACGAGCAGTACTTC; cdr3_aa: CASSLQSYEQYF
clone_size: few; j_call: TRBJ1-5; v_call: TRBV19; d_call: -; cdr3_nt: TGTGCCAGTAGTATGCAACAGGGATTCAATCAGCCCCAGCATTTT; cdr3_aa: CASSMQQGFNQPQHF